These T cell receptor beta chains were read from a single sample in a study of blood T cells in healthy people across ages. TCRdb re-derived calls from the 5' RACE reads in MiXCR, one entry per CDR3 protein. The sample lists roughly 1.7 million distinct CDR3 sequences; roughly 30% were seen once. Source material: blood. The receptor set was obtained from a woman in her 30s in good health. CDR3s include the opening cysteine and the closing phenylalanine or tryptophan. The D gene is left open where the match is weak. Expanded clones get a size class; other rows say once, few or many, or leave the size out.

CDR3 length: 15
clone size: -
D gene: -
V gene: TRBV24-1
J gene: TRBJ2-7
CDR3 DNA: TGTGCCACCAGTGACCCAACGCAGGGGTACGGCGAGCAGTACTTC
CDR3 protein: CATSDPTQGYGEQYF

CDR3 length: 15
clone size: few
D gene: -
V gene: TRBV7-2
J gene: TRBJ2-7
CDR3 DNA: TGTGCCAGTGGGGAGTCATTCGGATTATTCTACGAGCAGTACTTC
CDR3 protein: CASGESFGLFYEQYF

CDR3 length: 12
clone size: -
D gene: -
V gene: TRBV30
J gene: TRBJ1-1
CDR3 DNA: TGTGCCTGGAACTCCCGCTTCCTTGAAGCTTTCTTT
CDR3 protein: CAWNSRFLEAFF

CDR3 length: 15
clone size: -
D gene: -
V gene: TRBV20-1
J gene: TRBJ2-7
CDR3 DNA: TGCAGTGCTAGAGTGGCGGCGGGGAGCTCCTACGAGCAGTACTTC
CDR3 protein: CSARVAAGSSYEQYF

CDR3 length: 15
clone size: few
D gene: TRBD1
V gene: TRBV9
J gene: TRBJ2-1
CDR3 DNA: TGTGCCAGCAGCGAGAAGACAGGGACCTACAATGAGCAGTTCTTC
CDR3 protein: CASSEKTGTYNEQFF

CDR3 length: 13
clone size: many
D gene: -
V gene: TRBV7-3
J gene: TRBJ2-1
CDR3 DNA: TGTGCCAGCAGCTTAAACCGACAACATGAGCAGTTCTTC
CDR3 protein: CASSLNRQHEQFF

CDR3 length: 13
clone size: -
D gene: -
V gene: TRBV6-5
J gene: TRBJ1-1
CDR3 DNA: TGTGCCAGCAGTTACTCGGAAGGTACTGAAGCTTTCTTT
CDR3 protein: CASSYSEGTEAFF

CDR3 length: 15
clone size: few
D gene: TRBD2
V gene: TRBV28
J gene: TRBJ2-3
CDR3 DNA: TGTGCCAGCAAGATAGCGGGAGGGCGCATAGATACGCAGTATTTT
CDR3 protein: CASKIAGGRIDTQYF

CDR3 length: 16
clone size: -
D gene: -
V gene: TRBV21-1
J gene: TRBJ2-7
CDR3 DNA: TGTGCCACGACTCCGGGACTAGCGGGGGAATCCTACGAGCAGTACTTC
CDR3 protein: CATTPGLAGESYEQYF

CDR3 length: 14
clone size: few
D gene: -
V gene: TRBV4-1
J gene: TRBJ1-6
CDR3 DNA: TGCGCCAGCAGCCGACTGCGGGGGGAAGCACCCCTCCACTTT
CDR3 protein: CASSRLRGEAPLHF

CDR3 length: 16
clone size: -
D gene: TRBD2
V gene: TRBV27
J gene: TRBJ2-1
CDR3 DNA: TGTGCCAGCAGTTCCGTAGCGGGGGCCTATAACAATGAGCAGTTCTTC
CDR3 protein: CASSSVAGAYNNEQFF

CDR3 length: 17
clone size: -
D gene: TRBD1
V gene: TRBV7-2
J gene: TRBJ1-5
CDR3 DNA: TGTGCCAGCAGCTTCATGACAGGGCGGATGGGCAATCAGCCCCAGCATTTT
CDR3 protein: CASSFMTGRMGNQPQHF

CDR3 length: 15
clone size: -
D gene: -
V gene: TRBV6-1
J gene: TRBJ2-7
CDR3 DNA: TGTGCCAGCAGTGGCTCTACGGCAGGGGACGACGAGCAGTACTTC
CDR3 protein: CASSGSTAGDDEQYF

CDR3 length: 12
clone size: -
D gene: -
V gene: TRBV7-2
J gene: TRBJ1-2
CDR3 DNA: TGTGCCAGCAGCCCGACTATCTATGGCTACACCTTC
CDR3 protein: CASSPTIYGYTF

CDR3 length: 13
clone size: -
D gene: -
V gene: TRBV12-3/TRBV12-4
J gene: TRBJ1-2
CDR3 DNA: TGTGCCAGCACCCGAGGGGCATTTCCGATTGGCACCTTC
CDR3 protein: CASTRGAFPIGTF

CDR3 length: 12
clone size: -
D gene: -
V gene: TRBV20-1
J gene: TRBJ2-1
CDR3 DNA: TGCAGTGCTAGAGATCGGGGTCCCGAGCAGTTCTTC
CDR3 protein: CSARDRGPEQFF

CDR3 length: 16
clone size: once
D gene: -
V gene: TRBV5-8
J gene: TRBJ1-1
CDR3 DNA: TGTGCCAGCAGCTTATCGAGTATTACCTGGGGCACTGAAGCTTTCTTT
CDR3 protein: CASSLSSITWGTEAFF

CDR3 length: 12
clone size: -
D gene: -
V gene: TRBV6-2/TRBV6-3
J gene: TRBJ2-2
CDR3 DNA: TGTGCCAGCAGTTACTCGATCGGGGAGCTGTTTTTT
CDR3 protein: CASSYSIGELFF

CDR3 length: 17
clone size: -
D gene: TRBD2
V gene: TRBV6-1
J gene: TRBJ2-7
CDR3 DNA: TGTGCCAGCAGTGAAATGGTTGGCGGGAGCCCCGCCTACGAGCAGTACTTC
CDR3 protein: CASSEMVGGSPAYEQYF

CDR3 length: 14
clone size: -
D gene: TRBD1
V gene: TRBV28
J gene: TRBJ1-2
CDR3 DNA: TGTGCCAGCAGGATCCGGGACAGGAGAGATGGCTACACCTTC
CDR3 protein: CASRIRDRRDGYTF

CDR3 length: 13
clone size: -
D gene: TRBD1
V gene: TRBV2
J gene: TRBJ2-7
CDR3 DNA: TGTGCCAGCAGAAGAGGTCCGGACAGGGGAAAGTACTTC
CDR3 protein: CASRRGPDRGKYF

CDR3 length: 15
clone size: few
D gene: TRBD1
V gene: TRBV11-2
J gene: TRBJ2-7
CDR3 DNA: TGTGCCAGCAGCTTAGACAGGACAGGAAAATACGAGCAGTACTTC
CDR3 protein: CASSLDRTGKYEQYF

CDR3 length: 16
clone size: -
D gene: -
V gene: TRBV5-1
J gene: TRBJ1-6
CDR3 DNA: TGCGCCAGCAGCTTGGGGCAGCGGCCGGAGACGTCACCCCTCCACTTT
CDR3 protein: CASSLGQRPETSPLHF

CDR3 length: 14
clone size: few
D gene: -
V gene: TRBV11-2
J gene: TRBJ2-3
CDR3 DNA: TGTGCCAGCAGCCCGGTTGCGGCGAGGGATACGCAGTATTTT
CDR3 protein: CASSPVAARDTQYF

CDR3 length: 13
clone size: many
D gene: -
V gene: TRBV5-6
J gene: TRBJ1-1
CDR3 DNA: TGTGCCAGCAGCCCCTCTTCTGGCACTGAAGCTTTCTTT
CDR3 protein: CASSPSSGTEAFF

CDR3 length: 13
clone size: -
D gene: TRBD1
V gene: TRBV27
J gene: TRBJ2-7
CDR3 DNA: TGTGCCAGCAGTCCTCAGACAGGGCTCGAGCAGTACTTC
CDR3 protein: CASSPQTGLEQYF

CDR3 length: 13
clone size: few
D gene: -
V gene: TRBV6-5
J gene: TRBJ2-7
CDR3 DNA: TGTGCCAGCAGTCAGACAGGTTTCTACGAGCAGTACTTC
CDR3 protein: CASSQTGFYEQYF

CDR3 length: 16
clone size: -
D gene: -
V gene: TRBV4-1
J gene: TRBJ2-7
CDR3 DNA: TGCGCCAGCAGCCAAGTTCTCGCGGAGGCGTCCTACGAGCAGTACTTC
CDR3 protein: CASSQVLAEASYEQYF

CDR3 length: 15
clone size: -
D gene: TRBD2
V gene: TRBV12-3/TRBV12-4
J gene: TRBJ2-5
CDR3 DNA: TGTGCCAGCAGTTTGGGGACTAGCGGGGGACGGGCCCAGTACTTC
CDR3 protein: CASSLGTSGGRAQYF

CDR3 length: 16
clone size: few
D gene: -
V gene: TRBV15
J gene: TRBJ2-3
CDR3 DNA: TGTGCCACCAGCAGAGTAAGGGCAGGGGGCACAGATACGCAGTATTTT
CDR3 protein: CATSRVRAGGTDTQYF